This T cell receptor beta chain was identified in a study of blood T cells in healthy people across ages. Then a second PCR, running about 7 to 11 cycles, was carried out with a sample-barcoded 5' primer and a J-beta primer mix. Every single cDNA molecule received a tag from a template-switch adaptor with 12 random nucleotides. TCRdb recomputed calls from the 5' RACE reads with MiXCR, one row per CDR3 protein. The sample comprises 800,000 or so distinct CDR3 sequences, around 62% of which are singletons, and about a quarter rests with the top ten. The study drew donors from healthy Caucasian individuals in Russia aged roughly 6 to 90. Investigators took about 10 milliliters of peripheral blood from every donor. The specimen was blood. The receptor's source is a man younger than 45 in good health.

The CDR3 coding sequence is TGTGCCATCAGTGAGTCTGTAAGGACCGGGGAGCTGTTTTTT. This encodes CAISESVRTGELFF. This rearrangement joins TRBV10-3 to TRBJ2-2; the D is unclear. CDR3 length: 14 amino acids. Germline V gene lookup returns CDR1 ENHRY and CDR2 SYGVKD. The V end was cut by 0 bases, the J end by 5 bases, with 7 bases between.